The TCR beta chain described here comes from a study of B cell selection in AIRE deficiency. Overall study results and limits: Tconv and Treg cells from AIRE-deficient patients resembled healthy donors in TCRBV usage, CDR3 length and diversity.

The protocol was immunoSEQ multiplex PCR, while the TCRdb copy is restricted to in-frame clones and leaves out a portion. The data contain around 23,000 clones, just under 97% of them singletons. Sorting defined conventional CD4 T cells as CD4+CD127+. CDR1 and CDR2 from the germline V gene are ENHRY and SYGVKD. The ends lost 2 bases at V and 5 bases at J; junction bases unmatched: 13. The CDR3 extends over 17 amino acids. As for this clone: Its antigen is unidentified.

V is TRBV10-3 and J is TRBJ2-7; 9 bases align to TRBD2. The TCR originated in a human donor in good health. The source material was CD4+CD127+ conventional T cells sorted from PBMCs. This CDR3 is CAISEHQRSGRPHEQYF. Here the CDR3 DNA reads TGTGCCATCAGTGAGCATCAAAGGAGCGGGAGGCCCCACGAGCAGTACTTC.